This T cell receptor (beta chain) was sequenced in a study of cytotoxic CD8 clonotypes in ibrutinib-treated CLL. Looking at the study overall: Response was recorded as partial in roughly 24 patients and complete in 2; at median roughly 63 months, about 14 remained remitted and approximately twelve had progressed. It was after a median approximately eleven months of treatment, range 6 to 36, that response samples were taken.

The table came from immunoSEQ multiplex PCR; TCRdb's copy has only in-frame clones and leaves some out. The table records some 150,000 clones, approximately 80% of them present only once. Study-level findings and limits: Circulating CD8+ T-cell counts were tracked by baseline clonality, which exceeded that of age-matched healthy donors.

Turning to this clone: Its antigen is not identified.

The source material was PBMCs, sampled after 36 months of ibrutinib treatment. This clonotype originated in a human donor with chronic lymphocytic leukemia.

The CDR3 sequence: CASSGQGVFTDTQYF. In DNA, the CDR3 is TGTGCCAGCAGCGGACAGGGAGTGTTCACAGATACGCAGTATTTT. The V call is TRBV6-1, the J call TRBJ2-3; 8 bases are a match to TRBD1. The V gene's germline CDR1 is MNHNS and CDR2 SASEGT. The CDR3 loop spans 15 amino acids. Trimming at V came to 6 bases and at J to 2 bases, leaving 7 bases not matched to a gene.